The present entry profiles one TCR beta chain with its context. The antigen is unknown. The CDR3 length is 13 residues. Germline CDR1 is SNHLY and CDR2 is FYNNEI. The germline V and J ends were trimmed by 11 bases and 2 bases, with 16 bases remaining between them. The sample is drawn from a study of T cell repertoires in cytomegalovirus infection. TCRdb reanalysed the reads using MiXCR and keeps one entry per CDR3 protein. Of around 500,000 distinct CDR3 sequences in the sample, approximately 42% were seen once. The chain combines TRBV2 with TRBJ2-7; either TRBD1 or TRBD2 may supply D (5 bases each). This clonotype originated in a human donor in good health (CMV status not recorded). Some clones in this sample may be carry-over from other donors' samples. This specimen consisted of cultured PBMCs, obtained from culture after CMV antigen stimulation. CDR3 region: CAASPLGAYEQYF. CDR3 nucleotides: TGTGCCGCTTCTCCCTTGGGGGCCTACGAGCAGTACTTC. The complete variable domain, with remaining parts taken from reference TRBV2 and TRBJ2-7, reads EPEVTQTPSHQVTQMGQEVILRCVPISNHLYFYWYRQILGQKVEFLVSFYNNEISEKSEIFDDQFSVERPDGSNFTLKIRSTKLEDSAMYFCAASPLGAYEQYFGPGTRLTVT.